These 22 T cell receptor beta chains share one sample of origin, sequenced in a study of blood T cell repertoires in COVID-19. Using immunoSEQ multiplex PCR, the repertoire was profiled, and TCRdb retains in-frame clones only, with some absent. This sample yields over 250,000 clones, of which around 85% are seen a single time; 8% to 13% belongs to the top ten. Sequenced material: peripheral blood. Receptors were obtained from a woman between 65 and 79 years old with acute or convalescent COVID-19.

The gene calls are TRBV3-1 (or the pseudogene TRBV3-2) and TRBJ1-6; D call uncertain. The CDR3 length is 13 residues. CDR1 LGHDT and CDR2 YNNKEL come from the germline V gene (reference sequence). V dropped 4 bases and J dropped 7 bases, with 8 bases sitting between them. CDR3 loop: CASSLAGNSPLHF. As DNA, the CDR3 is TGTGCCAGCAGCCTGGCGGGAAATTCACCCCTCCACTTT.

This chain connects TRBV19 to TRBJ2-2; 8 positions match TRBD1. Trimming cost V 7 bases and J 7 bases; bases outside gene matches: 5. The CDR3 totals 13 residues. Germline CDR1 and CDR2: LNHDA and SQIVND (reference sequence). The CDR3 loop reads CASNPRGLGELFF. In DNA form, the CDR3 reads TGTGCCAGTAACCCCAGGGGGCTCGGGGAGCTGTTTTTT. Supplemented by reference TRBV19 and TRBJ2-2, the full variable domain reads DGGITQSPKYLFRKEGQNVTLSCEQNLNHDAMYWYRQDPGQGLRLIYYSQIVNDFQKGDIAEGYSVSREKKESFPLTVTSAQKNPTAFYLCASNPRGLGELFFGEGSRLTVL.

The V gene is TRBV2, the J gene TRBJ2-1; TRBD2 matches 9 bases. Trimming removed 8 bases from V and 1 base from J; junction bases left unmatched: 9. The CDR3 totals 16 residues. Germline loops: CDR1 SNHLY, CDR2 FYNNEI. CDR3 in amino acids: CASEKASGVSYNEQFF. In DNA, the CDR3 is TGTGCCAGCGAGAAGGCTAGCGGGGTGTCCTACAATGAGCAGTTCTTC.

This chain uses TRBV5-4 with TRBJ1-6; perhaps TRBD1 as D (5 bases). V was shortened by 4 bases and J by 9 bases, with 14 bases between the two germline ends. Germline-derived CDR1 and CDR2 are SGHNT and YYREEE (reference sequence). This CDR3 spans 14 amino acids. CDR3 DNA: TGTGCCAGCAGCGCCCCAGGGCAGGGTTCACCCCTCCACTTT. Protein product: CASSAPGQGSPLHF.

This chain connects TRBV29-1 to TRBJ1-2; D uncertain. Germline V gene sequence: CDR1 SQVTM, CDR2 ANQGSEA. This CDR3 is built from 15 residues. Trimming removed 1 base from V and 2 bases from J, with 14 bases in between. CDR3 loop: CSVEARGPQNYGYTF. The CDR3 coding sequence is TGCAGCGTTGAAGCCAGAGGGCCCCAGAACTATGGCTACACCTTC.

This clone was seen once. V is TRBV5-1 and J is TRBJ2-3; no definite D call. Germline V gene lookup returns CDR1 SGHRS and CDR2 YFSETQ. CDR3 size: 13 residues. Deletions cut 6 bases from V and 4 bases from J, with 12 bases between. As DNA, the CDR3 is TGCGCCAGCAATGGTGCCACGGCAGATACGCAGTATTTT. This sequence encodes CASNGATADTQYF.

V usage is TRBV4-1 and J usage is TRBJ1-2; D gene unclear. The CDR3 covers 16 residues. Germline CDR1 is MGHRA and CDR2 is YSYEKL. Trimming pared 0 bases from V and 0 bases from J, leaving 11 bases between. The DNA for the CDR3 is TGCGCCAGCAGCCAAGAAAGAGCGGGAGCTAACTATGGCTACACCTTC. It codes for CASSQERAGANYGYTF.

The chain links TRBV5-4 to TRBJ1-1, with 7 bases aligning to TRBD1. Germline loops: CDR1 SGHNT, CDR2 YYREEE (reference sequence). The junction had 10 bases not matched to a gene; V was cut back by 4 bases and J by 4 bases. The CDR3 runs to 15 residues. In nucleotides, the CDR3 is TGTGCCAGCAGCGTGAAACAGGGGAGGAGCACTGAAGCTTTCTTT. Encoded protein: CASSVKQGRSTEAFF.

The rearrangement links TRBV18 to TRBJ2-3; 7 nucleotides line up with TRBD1. The germline gives CDR1 KGHSH, CDR2 LQKENI. Trimming removed 3 bases from V and 6 bases from J; junction bases left unmatched: 12. The length of the CDR3 is 16 residues. The CDR3 sequence is CASSPLSRGMRDTQYF. Written as DNA, the CDR3 is TGTGCCAGCTCACCCCTTAGCAGGGGGATGAGGGATACGCAGTATTTT.

The chain carries TRBV5-1 and TRBJ1-2; 7 bases are shared with TRBD1. There are 14 residues in the CDR3. Germline V gene sequence: CDR1 SGHRS, CDR2 YFSETQ. The J segment lost 3 bases and the V segment lost 4 bases, leaving 6 bases of the junction unmatched. The CDR3 DNA reads as TGCGCCAGCAGCCCGGACAGGTCCCACTATGGCTACACCTTC. Translated: CASSPDRSHYGYTF.

This chain uses TRBV6-5 with TRBJ1-3, with 7 bases that match TRBD1. J was trimmed by 4 bases and V by 5 bases; bases with no gene match: 8. CDR1 and CDR2 (germline): MNHEY, SVGAGI. The CDR3 is 15 residues long. The CDR3 DNA reads as TGTGCCAGCAGTCGACAGGGAACAAGCGGAAACACCATATATTTT. Its translation is CASSRQGTSGNTIYF.

V gene TRBV3-1 (or the pseudogene TRBV3-2) combines with J gene TRBJ1-2; a possible D gene is TRBD1 (6 bases). Trimming stripped 2 bases from V and 7 bases from J, with 20 bases between. This CDR3 spans 16 amino acids. Germline V gene data show CDR1 as LGHDT and CDR2 as YNNKEL (reference sequence). The CDR3 DNA reads TGTGCCAGCAGCCAATTGTCTTGGGGGCGCAGGTTTGGCTACACCTTC. Protein product: CASSQLSWGRRFGYTF.

The genes are TRBV6-5 and TRBJ2-7; 10 nucleotides line up with TRBD2. The CDR3 has 15 amino acids. V lost 6 bases and J lost 7; bases outside the gene matches: 12. The V gene's germline CDR1 is MNHEY and CDR2 SVGAGI. CDR3 in amino acids: CASSPSSGGAGEQYF. The CDR3 region has the DNA TGTGCCAGCAGCCCCTCCAGCGGGGGGGCGGGTGAGCAGTACTTC.

The chain recombines TRBV19 with TRBJ2-3, with D possibly TRBD1 on 6 matching bases. The CDR3 consists of 14 residues. CDR1 LNHDA and CDR2 SQIVND come from the germline V gene (reference sequence). V was shortened by 5 bases and J by 2 bases, with 11 bases between the two germline ends. The CDR3 DNA follows: TGTGCCAGTAGTCCGAGGGGGACCACAGATACGCAGTATTTT. This sequence encodes CASSPRGTTDTQYF. The complete variable domain, with remaining parts taken from reference TRBV19 and TRBJ2-3, reads DGGITQSPKYLFRKEGQNVTLSCEQNLNHDAMYWYRQDPGQGLRLIYYSQIVNDFQKGDIAEGYSVSREKKESFPLTVTSAQKNPTAFYLCASSPRGTTDTQYFGPGTRLTVL.

The V call is TRBV29-1, the J call TRBJ1-4; 9 bases fit TRBD1. CDR1 and CDR2 from the germline V gene are SQVTM and ANQGSEA. Trimming at V came to 7 bases and at J to 8 bases, leaving 8 bases not matched to a gene. The CDR3 contains 13 residues. This chain's CDR3 is CSAETGGIEKLFF. The CDR3 bases are TGCAGCGCAGAAACAGGGGGCATCGAAAAACTGTTTTTT.

This clone was observed a single time. The chain recombines TRBV5-1 with TRBJ2-3; D possibly corresponds to TRBD2 (6 bases). V dropped 4 bases and J dropped 4 bases, with 13 bases sitting between them. The CDR3 has 14 residues. Germline assignment: CDR1 SGHRS and CDR2 YFSETQ. The CDR3 sequence is CASSDGGNADTQYF. CDR3 DNA sequence: TGCGCCAGCAGCGACGGGGGTAACGCAGATACGCAGTATTTT.

J is TRBJ1-6 and V is TRBV18; 11 bases line up with TRBD1. Trimming at V came to 3 bases and at J to 8 bases, leaving 9 bases not matched to a gene. The CDR3 covers 17 residues. Germline CDR1 is KGHSH and CDR2 is LQKENI. CDR3 sequence reads: CASSPMGQGDRYSPLHF. Written as DNA, the CDR3 is TGTGCCAGCTCACCTATGGGACAGGGGGATCGGTATTCACCCCTCCACTTT.

This clone was seen only a few times. The same CDR3 also results from other DNA sequences found in this sample. This rearrangement joins TRBV5-1 to TRBJ1-1, with D uncertain. CDR1 is SGHRS and CDR2 is YFSETQ in the germline V gene. V was pared by 0 bases and J by 1 base, with 10 bases between. This CDR3 comprises 15 residues. The CDR3 region is CASSLAGFSNTEAFF. CDR3 DNA: TGCGCCAGCAGCTTGGCGGGATTTTCGAACACTGAAGCTTTCTTT.

The sample holds a few counts of this clone. This chain links TRBV2 with TRBJ1-2, with unresolved D. V shed 4 bases and J shed 8 bases, with 14 bases lying between them. The CDR3 extends over 13 amino acids. Looked up from germline, CDR1 is SNHLY and CDR2 is FYNNEI. CDR3 protein: CASSAGNIDGYTF. CDR3 DNA: TGTGCCAGCAGTGCGGGAAATATCGACGGCTACACCTTC.

V and J are TRBV6-5 and TRBJ2-5, with 9 bases lining up with TRBD2. V shed 7 bases, J shed 5 bases, and the junction held 8 bases outside the gene matches. Germline CDR1 is MNHEY and CDR2 is SVGAGI. The CDR3 contains 14 residues. CDR3 in amino acids: CASIGGGASETQYF. The CDR3 bases are TGTGCCAGCATAGGCGGGGGGGCAAGTGAGACCCAGTACTTC.

This rearrangement joins TRBV24-1 to TRBJ2-1; unclear D gene. V was cut by 0 bases and J by 3 bases, with 14 bases left in between. The CDR3 has 17 amino acids. The germline gives CDR1 KGHDR, CDR2 SFDVKD. CDR3 sequence reads: CATSDLWRPGYYNEQFF. CDR3 in DNA: TGTGCCACCAGTGATTTGTGGCGGCCTGGCTACTACAATGAGCAGTTCTTC.

V is TRBV7-2 and J is TRBJ2-3, with TRBD1 matching over 7 bases. With 3 bases clipped from V and 2 bases from J, the junction kept 2 bases outside the gene matches. CDR3 size: 14 residues. The germline V gene has CDR1 SGHTA and CDR2 FQGNSA. CDR3 residues: CASSLDRFTDTQYF. The CDR3 DNA sequence: TGTGCCAGCAGCTTGGACAGGTTCACAGATACGCAGTATTTT.